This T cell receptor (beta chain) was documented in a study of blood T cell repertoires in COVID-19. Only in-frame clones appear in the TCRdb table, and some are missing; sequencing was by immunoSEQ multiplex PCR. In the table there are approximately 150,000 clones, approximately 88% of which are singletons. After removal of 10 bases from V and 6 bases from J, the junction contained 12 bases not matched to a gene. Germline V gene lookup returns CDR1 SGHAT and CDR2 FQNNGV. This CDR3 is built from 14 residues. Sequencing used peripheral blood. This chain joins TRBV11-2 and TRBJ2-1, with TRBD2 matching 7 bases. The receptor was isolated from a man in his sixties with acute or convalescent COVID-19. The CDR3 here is CATVWGGGGNEQFF. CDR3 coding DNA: TGTGCCACTGTGTGGGGTGGCGGGGGCAATGAGCAGTTCTTC.